This T cell receptor beta chain is from a study of blood T cells in healthy people across ages. The study drew donors from healthy Caucasian individuals in Russia aged about 6 to 90. Isolation yielded PBMCs, at least 6.5 million per sample, in every case. Study results and limitations: Higher diversity, along with more naive CD4+ cells, distinguished long-lived donors from aged donors.

Primed by a sample-barcoded 5' primer and a J-beta primer mix, a second PCR proceeded for about 7 to 12 cycles. Via MiXCR, TCRdb re-called the 5' RACE reads, giving one row per CDR3 protein. Of some 1.4 million distinct CDR3 sequences in the sample, about 43% were seen once. Comment on this clonotype: The target antigen is unknown.

The CDR3 contains 16 residues. V was trimmed by 1 base and J by 5 bases, leaving 16 bases between them. From germline, CDR1 is MGHRA and CDR2 YSYEKL. The receptor was derived from a woman under 30 in good health. The gene calls are TRBV4-1 and TRBJ2-3; possibly TRBD1 or TRBD2 for D (6 bases each). Source material: blood. In DNA form, the CDR3 reads TGCGCCAGCAGCCAAGGTCGGGGGCTAGATGAAGATACGCAGTATTTT. It is translated as CASSQGRGLDEDTQYF.